This T cell receptor beta chain stems from a study of T cell repertoires in cytomegalovirus infection. The overall study: It can be stated that public TCR beta signatures indicated CMV infection as well as a matching HLA type.

This clonotype was seen ten or more times. Antigen unknown. The CDR3 extends over 12 amino acids. Germline CDR1 reads SEHNR; CDR2 reads FQNEAQ (reference sequence). The germline V and J ends were trimmed by 0 bases and 8 bases, with 4 bases remaining between them. Using its own MiXCR run on the reads, TCRdb lists one record per CDR3 protein. Of hundreds of thousands of distinct CDR3 sequences in the sample, around 9.1% were seen once. Whole-study results and caveats: HLA-C-restricted CMV-specific TCR beta clonotypes were dominant in the ex vivo response. Totalled public TCR beta family frequency picked out people who carried CMV plus the relevant HLA.

The J gene is TRBJ1-4, the V gene TRBV7-9; no clear D. This TCR was sampled from a human donor in good health (CMV status not recorded). Some clones in this sample may be carry-over from other donors' samples. Sequenced input: PBMCs. Here the CDR3 DNA reads TGTGCCAGCAGCTTAGCCCGGGAAAAACTGTTTTTT. Its protein is CASSLAREKLFF.